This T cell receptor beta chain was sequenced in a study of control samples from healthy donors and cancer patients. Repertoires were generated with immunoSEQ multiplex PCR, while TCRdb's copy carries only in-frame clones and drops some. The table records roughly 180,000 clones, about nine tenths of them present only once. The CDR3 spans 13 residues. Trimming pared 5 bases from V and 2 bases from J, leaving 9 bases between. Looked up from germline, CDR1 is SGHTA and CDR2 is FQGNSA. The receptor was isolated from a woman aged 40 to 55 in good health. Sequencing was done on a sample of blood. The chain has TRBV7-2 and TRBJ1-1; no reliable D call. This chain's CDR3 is CASSPDGNTEAFF. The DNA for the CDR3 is TGTGCCAGCAGCCCCGACGGCAACACTGAAGCTTTCTTT.